The rows below give T cell receptor beta chains drawn from one sample of a study of cytomegalovirus exposure and HLA in healthy donors. Assay: immunoSEQ multiplex PCR; the TCRdb copy retains only in-frame clones and omits some. Of 200,000 to 250,000 clones detected, more than 65% appear once; the ten largest clones hold around 0.63%. Specimen: PBMCs. Receptors originate from a man between 18 and 29 years old in good health and CMV-seronegative. The CDR3 runs from the conserved cysteine through the conserved F or W. Each record gives: J gene, clone size, V gene, D gene, CDR3 DNA, CDR3 protein. D genes are given only for firm matches. Where a row states a size, it is once, few, many or the class of an expanded clone; other rows omit it.

j_call: TRBJ1-1; clone_size: .; v_call: TRBV27; d_call: TRBD1; cdr3_nt: TGTGCCAGCAGTTTGGGGGACAGAACCACCCGGGGTACGAACACTGAAGCTTTCTTT; cdr3_aa: CASSLGDRTTRGTNTEAFF
j_call: TRBJ1-1; clone_size: few; v_call: TRBV7-6; d_call: TRBD1; cdr3_nt: TGTGCCAGCAGCTCGACAGGGGGCGAGACTGAAGCTTTCTTT; cdr3_aa: CASSSTGGETEAFF
j_call: TRBJ1-2; clone_size: .; v_call: TRBV28; d_call: TRBD1; cdr3_nt: TGTGCCAGCGGATCCGGACAGGGTTATGGCTACACCTTC; cdr3_aa: CASGSGQGYGYTF
j_call: TRBJ2-7; clone_size: .; v_call: TRBV5-1; d_call: .; cdr3_nt: TGCGCCAGCAGCTTGAGGCCGGGTTACGAGCAGTACTTC; cdr3_aa: CASSLRPGYEQYF
j_call: TRBJ1-1; clone_size: few; v_call: TRBV19; d_call: .; cdr3_nt: TGTGCCAGTAGAAGGGGTCAACAGGGTACCACTGAAGCTTTCTTT; cdr3_aa: CASRRGQQGTTEAFF
j_call: TRBJ2-3; clone_size: .; v_call: TRBV5-6; d_call: .; cdr3_nt: TGTGCCAGCAGCTCACACACAGATACGCAGTATTTT; cdr3_aa: CASSSHTDTQYF
j_call: TRBJ2-3; clone_size: .; v_call: TRBV19; d_call: .; cdr3_nt: TGTGCCAGTGGACAGAGCACAGATACGCAGTATTTT; cdr3_aa: CASGQSTDTQYF
j_call: TRBJ2-1; clone_size: .; v_call: TRBV29-1; d_call: TRBD2; cdr3_nt: TGCAGCGGACGGTCAGCAGCGGGAGCTGCCTACAATGAGCAGTTCTTC; cdr3_aa: CSGRSAAGAAYNEQFF
j_call: TRBJ1-1; clone_size: .; v_call: TRBV6-1; d_call: TRBD1; cdr3_nt: TGTGCCAGCAGTGAAGCGGAACAGGGGGACACTGAAGCTTTCTTT; cdr3_aa: CASSEAEQGDTEAFF
j_call: TRBJ2-2; clone_size: .; v_call: TRBV15; d_call: TRBD1; cdr3_nt: TGTGCCACCAGCGGAGGCGGGACAGGGGTACGCGGGGAGCTGTTTTTT; cdr3_aa: CATSGGGTGVRGELFF
j_call: TRBJ2-7; clone_size: .; v_call: TRBV2; d_call: TRBD2; cdr3_nt: TGTGCCAGCAGTGAGGCTAGCGGGAGTGGATACGAGCAGTACTTC; cdr3_aa: CASSEASGSGYEQYF
j_call: TRBJ1-3; clone_size: .; v_call: TRBV18; d_call: .; cdr3_nt: TGTGCCAGCTCACTGCCCGCGGGGAGCTCTGGAAACACCATATATTTT; cdr3_aa: CASSLPAGSSGNTIYF
j_call: TRBJ2-7; clone_size: once; v_call: TRBV27; d_call: TRBD2; cdr3_nt: TGTGCCAGCAATAGGCATTGGACTAGCGCTAGAAACGAGCAGTACTTC; cdr3_aa: CASNRHWTSARNEQYF
j_call: TRBJ2-5; clone_size: .; v_call: TRBV5-6; d_call: .; cdr3_nt: TGTGCCAGCAGCTTGTATCGCGGGCAAGAGACCCAGTACTTC; cdr3_aa: CASSLYRGQETQYF
j_call: TRBJ2-7; clone_size: .; v_call: TRBV15; d_call: .; cdr3_nt: TGTGCCACCAGCGGCCGGACTGCGTTTCACGAGCAGTACTTC; cdr3_aa: CATSGRTAFHEQYF
j_call: TRBJ2-1; clone_size: .; v_call: TRBV27; d_call: .; cdr3_nt: TGTGCCAGCAGTAAACAGTCCTACAATGAGCAGTTCTTC; cdr3_aa: CASSKQSYNEQFF
j_call: TRBJ2-7; clone_size: .; v_call: TRBV5-6; d_call: TRBD2; cdr3_nt: TGTGCCAGCAGCTCGCGGCAGGGAGGGACCTACGAGCAGTACTTC; cdr3_aa: CASSSRQGGTYEQYF
j_call: TRBJ1-2; clone_size: .; v_call: TRBV5-1; d_call: TRBD1; cdr3_nt: TGCGCCAGCAGCCCCGAACAGGGGGCTAGAGGCTACACCTTC; cdr3_aa: CASSPEQGARGYTF
j_call: TRBJ1-1; clone_size: few; v_call: TRBV6-1; d_call: TRBD1; cdr3_nt: TGTGCCAGCAGTGTCTACCCGGGACAGGGAGAAGCTTTCTTT; cdr3_aa: CASSVYPGQGEAFF
j_call: TRBJ2-3; clone_size: .; v_call: TRBV29-1; d_call: .; cdr3_nt: TGCAGCGTCGAGGGGGTTAGTGATACGCAGTATTTT; cdr3_aa: CSVEGVSDTQYF
j_call: TRBJ1-5; clone_size: .; v_call: TRBV6-1; d_call: .; cdr3_nt: TGTGCCAGCAGTGAACAGGGTCTCGGTCAGCCCCAGCATTTT; cdr3_aa: CASSEQGLGQPQHF
j_call: TRBJ2-7; clone_size: .; v_call: TRBV7-3; d_call: .; cdr3_nt: TGTGCCAGCAGCCAGAGGAAAAGGTACGAGCAGTACTTC; cdr3_aa: CASSQRKRYEQYF
j_call: TRBJ1-1; clone_size: .; v_call: TRBV28; d_call: .; cdr3_nt: TGTGCCAGCATTAGGAGGAACACTGAAGCTTTCTTT; cdr3_aa: CASIRRNTEAFF
j_call: TRBJ2-3; clone_size: .; v_call: TRBV5-1; d_call: .; cdr3_nt: TGCGCCAGCAGCCTTGGACAGGGAGGGACAGATGCGCAGTATTTT; cdr3_aa: CASSLGQGGTDAQYF
j_call: TRBJ2-2; clone_size: .; v_call: TRBV10-3; d_call: TRBD2; cdr3_nt: TGTGCCATCACAAAGCGGGAGGACGGGGAGCTGTTTTTT; cdr3_aa: CAITKREDGELFF
j_call: TRBJ2-1; clone_size: .; v_call: TRBV6-4; d_call: TRBD2; cdr3_nt: TGTGCCAACCAAGTCCCCGGACTAGCGGGAGACTACAATGAGCAGTTCTTC; cdr3_aa: CANQVPGLAGDYNEQFF
j_call: TRBJ2-7; clone_size: .; v_call: TRBV28; d_call: TRBD1; cdr3_nt: TGTGCCAGCAGTCTACCAGGGGGCCAGACCTACGAGCAGTACTTC; cdr3_aa: CASSLPGGQTYEQYF
j_call: TRBJ2-5; clone_size: few; v_call: TRBV2; d_call: TRBD2; cdr3_nt: TGTGCCAGCAGGGGGGGGTACACACAAGAGACCCAGTACTTC; cdr3_aa: CASRGGYTQETQYF
j_call: TRBJ1-3; clone_size: once; v_call: TRBV10-2; d_call: .; cdr3_nt: TGCGCCAGCAGTGATGCAGGGACTGGAAACACCATATATTTT; cdr3_aa: CASSDAGTGNTIYF
j_call: TRBJ1-1; clone_size: few; v_call: TRBV18; d_call: .; cdr3_nt: TGTGCCAGCTCACCATCCGGGATGAACACTGAAGCTTTCTTT; cdr3_aa: CASSPSGMNTEAFF
j_call: TRBJ2-7; clone_size: .; v_call: TRBV15; d_call: .; cdr3_nt: TGTGCCACCAGTCCCACCGGTATGCGGGACTCCTACGAGCAGTACTTC; cdr3_aa: CATSPTGMRDSYEQYF
j_call: TRBJ2-1; clone_size: .; v_call: TRBV2; d_call: TRBD2; cdr3_nt: TGTGCCAGCAATGGACTAGGCAATGAGCAGTTCTTC; cdr3_aa: CASNGLGNEQFF
j_call: TRBJ2-1; clone_size: .; v_call: TRBV19; d_call: TRBD2; cdr3_nt: TGTGCCAGTAGCCGGACTAGCGCAAACAATGAGCAGTTCTTC; cdr3_aa: CASSRTSANNEQFF
j_call: TRBJ2-7; clone_size: few; v_call: TRBV7-2; d_call: TRBD2; cdr3_nt: TGTGCCAGCAGCTTATACGGTAGCGGGAGTCACGAGCAGTACTTC; cdr3_aa: CASSLYGSGSHEQYF
j_call: TRBJ2-1; clone_size: .; v_call: TRBV19; d_call: TRBD2; cdr3_nt: TGTGCCAGTAGTATAAGGTCCAGCGGGGGCTACAATGAGCAGTTCTTC; cdr3_aa: CASSIRSSGGYNEQFF
j_call: TRBJ2-2; clone_size: .; v_call: TRBV30; d_call: TRBD1; cdr3_nt: TGTGCCTGGAGTCCAAACAGCAACAGGGGGCGCAGTTACCGGGAGCTGTTTTTT; cdr3_aa: CAWSPNSNRGRSYRELFF
j_call: TRBJ2-1; clone_size: few; v_call: TRBV7-5; d_call: .; cdr3_nt: TGTGCCAGAAGCTTAGGGGGCGAGCAGTTCTTC; cdr3_aa: CARSLGGEQFF
j_call: TRBJ2-2; clone_size: .; v_call: TRBV15; d_call: .; cdr3_nt: TGTGCCACCAGCAGAGAGGCGGGAACCGGGGAGCTGTTTTTT; cdr3_aa: CATSREAGTGELFF
j_call: TRBJ1-2; clone_size: .; v_call: TRBV30; d_call: TRBD1; cdr3_nt: TGTGCCTGGAAGGTCCCCGACAGGGGGTTTGGCTACACCTTC; cdr3_aa: CAWKVPDRGFGYTF
j_call: TRBJ1-2; clone_size: .; v_call: TRBV5-1; d_call: TRBD1; cdr3_nt: TGCGCCAGCAGCTTGGGGCTGTTTGGACAGGATAACTATGGCTACACCTTC; cdr3_aa: CASSLGLFGQDNYGYTF
j_call: TRBJ1-2; clone_size: .; v_call: TRBV6-1; d_call: TRBD1; cdr3_nt: TGTGCCAGCAGAGGGACAGGGGTTTTTTATGGCTACACCTTC; cdr3_aa: CASRGTGVFYGYTF
j_call: TRBJ1-3; clone_size: .; v_call: TRBV15; d_call: TRBD1; cdr3_nt: TGTGCCACCAGCCAGGGACAGGGATACGGAAACACCATATATTTT; cdr3_aa: CATSQGQGYGNTIYF
j_call: TRBJ2-2; clone_size: once; v_call: TRBV12-5; d_call: .; cdr3_nt: TGTGCTAGTGGTTTGGGCGACTCGGGCGGGGAGCTGTTTTTT; cdr3_aa: CASGLGDSGGELFF
j_call: TRBJ1-6; clone_size: .; v_call: TRBV27; d_call: TRBD1; cdr3_nt: TGTGCCAGCAGTACCACCGGGACAGGGTTGGATCCCCTCCACTTT; cdr3_aa: CASSTTGTGLDPLHF
j_call: TRBJ2-1; clone_size: once; v_call: TRBV6-5; d_call: .; cdr3_nt: TGTGCCAGCAGCATTATGGGGGGAAACTACAATGAGCAGTTCTTC; cdr3_aa: CASSIMGGNYNEQFF
j_call: TRBJ2-7; clone_size: .; v_call: TRBV27; d_call: .; cdr3_nt: TGTGCCAGCATGCGGCAGGGAAACTACGAGCAGTACTTC; cdr3_aa: CASMRQGNYEQYF
j_call: TRBJ1-2; clone_size: .; v_call: TRBV7-9; d_call: .; cdr3_nt: TGTGCCAGCAGCTTCGACAGCAACTATGGCTACACCTTC; cdr3_aa: CASSFDSNYGYTF
j_call: TRBJ1-1; clone_size: .; v_call: TRBV11-2; d_call: TRBD1; cdr3_nt: TGTGCCAGCAGCCCACTTCAGGGGGACACTGAAGCTTTCTTT; cdr3_aa: CASSPLQGDTEAFF
j_call: TRBJ2-1; clone_size: .; v_call: TRBV7-7; d_call: .; cdr3_nt: TGTGCTAGCAGCTTACGGAGGGAGACCTACAATGAGCAGTTCTTC; cdr3_aa: CASSLRRETYNEQFF
j_call: TRBJ2-3; clone_size: .; v_call: TRBV5-1; d_call: .; cdr3_nt: TGCGCCAGCAGCCTGGATGAGGGAGTGGATACGCAGTATTTT; cdr3_aa: CASSLDEGVDTQYF
j_call: TRBJ2-7; clone_size: once; v_call: TRBV5-1; d_call: .; cdr3_nt: TGCGCCAGCAGCTTGACCCCGACACGGGGCTCCTACGAGCAGTACTTC; cdr3_aa: CASSLTPTRGSYEQYF
j_call: TRBJ2-2; clone_size: .; v_call: TRBV25-1; d_call: TRBD2; cdr3_nt: TGTGCCAGCAGTTCGGCAATAGCGGGAAACACCGGGGAGCTGTTTTTT; cdr3_aa: CASSSAIAGNTGELFF
j_call: TRBJ2-2; clone_size: .; v_call: TRBV9; d_call: TRBD2; cdr3_nt: TGTGCCAGCAGCGTAGCCAGCGGGAGTAACACCGGGGAGCTGTTTTTT; cdr3_aa: CASSVASGSNTGELFF